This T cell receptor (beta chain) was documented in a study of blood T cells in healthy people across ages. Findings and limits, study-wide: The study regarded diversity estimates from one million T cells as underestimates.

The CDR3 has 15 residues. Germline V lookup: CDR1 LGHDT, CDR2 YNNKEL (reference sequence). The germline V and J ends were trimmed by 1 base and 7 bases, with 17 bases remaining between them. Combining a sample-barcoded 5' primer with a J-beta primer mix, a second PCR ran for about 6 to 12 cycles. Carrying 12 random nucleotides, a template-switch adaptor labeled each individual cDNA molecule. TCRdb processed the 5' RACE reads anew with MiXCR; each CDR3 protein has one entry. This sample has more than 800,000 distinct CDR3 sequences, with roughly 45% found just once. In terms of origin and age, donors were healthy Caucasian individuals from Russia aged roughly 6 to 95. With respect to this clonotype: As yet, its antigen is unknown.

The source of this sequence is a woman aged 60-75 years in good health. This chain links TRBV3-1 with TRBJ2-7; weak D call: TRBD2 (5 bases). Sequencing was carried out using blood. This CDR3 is CASSQAPTTYNEQYF. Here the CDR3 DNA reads TGTGCCAGCAGCCAAGCCCCGACTACTTACAATGAGCAGTACTTC.